Detailed here is one T cell receptor (beta chain). The donors, all healthy, were Caucasians living in Russia, aged about 6 to 100. V lost 1 base and J 14 bases, leaving 12 bases between the germline ends. CDR1 is SGHDN, CDR2 FVKESK, per germline. The CDR3 extends over 13 amino acids. This record belongs to a study of blood T cells in healthy people across ages. A J-beta primer mix and a sample-barcoded 5' primer were used in a second PCR of about 6 to 12 cycles. TCRdb redid the calling of the 5' RACE reads with MiXCR, one entry per CDR3 protein. The sample lists some 1.7 million distinct CDR3 sequences; 28% were seen once.

The sequenced material came from blood. The gene calls are TRBV14 and TRBJ1-6; no clear D. The receptor's source is a young woman in good health. CDR3 protein: CASSQGPLGTLHF. As DNA, the CDR3 is TGTGCCAGCAGCCAAGGCCCTCTTGGGACCCTCCACTTT.